The T cell receptor (beta chain) described here comes from a study of T cell responses to AZD1222 COVID-19 vaccine. Study conclusions and caveats: Sampling captured repertoires only after the peak T cell response. Dominant at 160-218 and 743-854, vaccine-associated CD4 TCRs also spanned spike.

The V gene's germline CDR1 is SGHTA and CDR2 FQGTGA. The V gene lost 5 bases and the J gene lost 0 bases, with 13 bases spanning the gap. The CDR3 runs to 15 residues. Details on this clone: Antigen: not known.

Method: immunoSEQ multiplex PCR; TCRdb's copy keeps in-frame clones and lacks some. Counted here are some 130,000 clones, approximately 91% occurring once; the ten biggest clones make up more than 1%. The TCR sequence derives from an adult who received the AZD1222 COVID-19 vaccine. This chain joins TRBV7-3 and TRBJ2-5; D may be TRBD2 (6 bases). The specimen was peripheral blood, collected 28 days after the second AZD1222 dose. The CDR3 is CASSPQAGNQETQYF. Written as DNA, the CDR3 is TGTGCCAGCAGCCCCCAAGCGGGCAACCAAGAGACCCAGTACTTC. Full variable domain (rest looked up from reference TRBV7-3 and TRBJ2-5): GAGVSQTPSNKVTEKGKYVELRCDPISGHTALYWYRQSLGQGPEFLIYFQGTGAADDSGLPNDRFFAVRPEGSVSTLKIQRTERGDSAVYLCASSPQAGNQETQYFGPGTRLLVL.